This T cell receptor (beta chain) was recovered during a study of blood T cell repertoires in COVID-19. Overall study context: Acute and convalescent COVID-19 specimens originated in the United States, Italy and Spain. T cells, B-cell-depleted T cells, or PBMCs supplied cDNA or gDNA.

Germline loops: CDR1 LNHNV, CDR2 YYDKDF (reference sequence). The ends lost 3 bases at V and 5 bases at J; junction bases unmatched: 0. This CDR3 comprises 12 residues. Seattle enrolled patients during active infection and tracked them longitudinally. In the original workflow: Counts of nucleated cells, estimated from reference gene primer amplification, were obtained. TCRdb keeps only in-frame clones here, not all; method: immunoSEQ multiplex PCR. That table gives V, J and clone size, and the DNA gave D and trimming. This sample carries around 140,000 clones, about 88% of them seen once, and the ten largest clones take 2.5%.

The chain joins TRBV15 to TRBJ2-5, with 7 bases fitting TRBD2. The sequence was obtained from a human donor with COVID-19, enrolled during active disease. The donor label of this sample is uncertain. The sequenced sample consisted of peripheral blood. This chain's CDR3 is CATSRGGETQYF. The CDR3 DNA sequence: TGTGCCACCAGCAGGGGGGGGGAGACCCAGTACTTC.